Listed here are 11 T cell receptor beta chains from one sample, sequenced in a study of early T cells in non-severe SARS-CoV-2 infection. Via MiXCR, TCRdb re-called the 5' RACE reads, giving one row per CDR3 protein. The sample has 84,000 or so distinct CDR3 sequences; 14% to 15% are singletons. Sequencing input: whole blood. All receptors come from an adult who was a healthcare worker with PCR-confirmed SARS-CoV-2 infection or an uninfected control (not recorded which).

This clonotype was seen only a few times. The chain employs TRBV29-1 and TRBJ1-1, with a possible D match to TRBD1 (5 bases). This CDR3 comprises 13 residues. Germline V CDR1 and CDR2: SQVTM, ANQGSEA. The chain's CDR3 is CSTYRNMNTEAFF. The CDR3 DNA sequence: TGCAGTACCTACAGGAATATGAACACTGAAGCTTTCTTT.

This clonotype was detected only a few times. V gene TRBV11-2 combines with J gene TRBJ2-1; 7 positions match TRBD1. V gave up 7 bases and J gave up 7 bases; unmatched junction bases: 7. The CDR3 runs 13 residues. Germline V CDR1 and CDR2: SGHAT, FQNNGV. In DNA form, the CDR3 reads TGTGCCAGCAACAGGGGTTCGAGTAATGAGCAGTTCTTC. Amino acids: CASNRGSSNEQFF.

This clonotype has just a few counts. V gene TRBV28 combines with J gene TRBJ2-3, with D possibly being TRBD1 (6 bases). The CDR3 contains 15 residues. V was trimmed by 8 bases and J by 6 bases, leaving 21 bases between them. Germline CDR1 MDHEN, CDR2 SYDVKM. DNA for the CDR3: TGTGCCAGCTCGCCTAGACAGGCCCTGGTTGATACGCAGTATTTT. This sequence encodes CASSPRQALVDTQYF.

The gene calls are TRBV4-3 and TRBJ1-4; no definite D call. Trimming stripped 0 bases from V and 7 bases from J, with 12 bases between. CDR3 length: 15 residues. The germline V gene encodes CDR1 LGHNA and CDR2 YSLEER. CDR3 region: CASSQEGRAFEKLFF. The CDR3 nucleotides read TGCGCCAGCAGCCAAGAGGGAAGGGCGTTTGAAAAACTGTTTTTT.

In its sample, this clonotype was seen many times. The V call is TRBV20-1, the J call TRBJ2-1, with 7 bases aligning to TRBD1. Per the germline V gene, CDR1 is DFQATT and CDR2 is SNEGSKA (reference sequence). The CDR3 length is 15 residues. V shed 6 bases, J shed 0 bases, and the junction held 8 bases outside the gene matches. The CDR3 DNA reads as TGCAGTGCCTTACGAGGGGGCGCCTCCTACAATGAGCAGTTCTTC. Translation: CSALRGGASYNEQFF.

This chain uses TRBV9 with TRBJ2-1; 13 bases fit TRBD2. Germline CDR1 is SGDLS and CDR2 is YYNGEE. This CDR3 contains 15 residues. V dropped 4 bases and J dropped 8; count of bases not matched to a gene: 6. CDR3 coding DNA: TGTGCCAGCAGCCTTACCGGGACTAGCGGGGATGAGCAGTTCTTC. It specifies CASSLTGTSGDEQFF.

This clonotype was counted a few times. CDR3 in amino acids: CASKRGTGDSYNEQFF. The CDR3 DNA sequence: TGTGCCAGCAAACGAGGCACGGGCGACTCCTACAATGAGCAGTTCTTC. The V gene is TRBV7-8, the J gene TRBJ2-1; D gene uncertain. Germline V lookup: CDR1 SGHVS, CDR2 FQNEAQ. There are 16 residues in the CDR3. The V gene lost 7 bases and the J gene lost 0 bases, with 16 bases spanning the gap.

In this sample, this clonotype turned up many times. The chain employs TRBV18 and TRBJ2-7, with D unresolved. The CDR3 contains 13 residues. Germline lookup yields CDR1 KGHSH and CDR2 LQKENI. The V end lost 5 bases, the J end lost 1 base, and 9 bases lay between the germline ends. The CDR3 sequence is CASSISGSYEQYF. CDR3 nucleotide sequence: TGTGCCAGCTCAATTTCAGGTTCCTACGAGCAGTACTTC. Full variable domain (missing parts from reference TRBV18 and TRBJ2-7): NAGVMQNPRHLVRRRGQEARLRCSPMKGHSHVYWYRQLPEEGLKFMVYLQKENIIDESGMPKERFSAEFPKEGPSILRIQQVVRGDSAAYFCASSISGSYEQYFGPGTRLTVT.

This clonotype has a handful of counts. CDR3 DNA: TGTGCCAGCAGTTCCTCACGGGGAAGGGGATATGGCTACACCTTC. It specifies CASSSSRGRGYGYTF. This rearrangement joins TRBV6-2 or TRBV6-3 to TRBJ1-2; D is perhaps TRBD1 (5 bases). The CDR3 sequence is 15 residues long. Trimming removed 4 bases at V and 5 bases at J, with 17 bases between. Germline CDR1 reads MNHEY; CDR2 reads SVGEGT.

This clonotype was seen more than once but under ten times. The genes are TRBV9 and TRBJ2-2; TRBD2 matches 11 bases. Germline V gene data show CDR1 as SGDLS and CDR2 as YYNGEE. V lost 3 bases to trimming and J lost 0 bases; unmatched junction nucleotides: 10. CDR3 length: 19 amino acids. The CDR3, as DNA: TGTGCCAGCAGCGACTTACTTCTAGCGGGGGGAACGAACACCGGGGAGCTGTTTTTT. Translated: CASSDLLLAGGTNTGELFF.

This clonotype was counted ten times or more. The DNA of the CDR3 is TGCAGCGTCTTTAACTACGAGCAGTACTTC. It is translated as CSVFNYEQYF. The V and J genes are TRBV29-1 and TRBJ2-7; D gene uncertain. V gave up 6 bases and J gave up 3 bases, with 6 bases separating them. From germline, CDR1 is SQVTM and CDR2 ANQGSEA. The CDR3 spans 10 residues.